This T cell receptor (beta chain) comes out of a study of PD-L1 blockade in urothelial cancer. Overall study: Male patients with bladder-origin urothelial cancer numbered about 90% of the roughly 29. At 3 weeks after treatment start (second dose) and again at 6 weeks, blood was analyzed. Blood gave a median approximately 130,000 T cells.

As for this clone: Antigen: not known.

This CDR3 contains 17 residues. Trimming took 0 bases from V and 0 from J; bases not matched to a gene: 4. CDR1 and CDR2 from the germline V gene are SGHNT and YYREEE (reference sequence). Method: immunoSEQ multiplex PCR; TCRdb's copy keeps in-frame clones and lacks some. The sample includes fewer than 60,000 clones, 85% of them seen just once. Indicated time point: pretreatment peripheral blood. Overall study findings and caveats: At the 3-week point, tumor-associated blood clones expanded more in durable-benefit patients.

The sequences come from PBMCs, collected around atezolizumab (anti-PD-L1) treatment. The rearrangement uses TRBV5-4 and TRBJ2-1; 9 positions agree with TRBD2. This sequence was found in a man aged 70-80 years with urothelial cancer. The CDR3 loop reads CASSLGGSGSSYNEQFF. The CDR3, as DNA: TGTGCCAGCAGCTTGGGAGGTAGCGGGAGCTCCTACAATGAGCAGTTCTTC.